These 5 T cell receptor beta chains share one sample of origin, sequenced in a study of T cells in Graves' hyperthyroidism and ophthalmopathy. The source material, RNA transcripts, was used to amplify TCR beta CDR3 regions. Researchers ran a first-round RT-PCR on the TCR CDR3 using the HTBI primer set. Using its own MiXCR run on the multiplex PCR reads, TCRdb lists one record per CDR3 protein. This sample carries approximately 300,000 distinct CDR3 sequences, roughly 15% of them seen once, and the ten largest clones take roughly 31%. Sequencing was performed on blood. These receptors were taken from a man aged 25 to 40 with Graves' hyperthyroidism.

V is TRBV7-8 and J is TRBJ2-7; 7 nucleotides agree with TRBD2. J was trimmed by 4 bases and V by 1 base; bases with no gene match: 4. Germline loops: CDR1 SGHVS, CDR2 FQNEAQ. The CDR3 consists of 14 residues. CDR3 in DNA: TGTGCCAGCAGCTTAGGACTAGCTAAGTACGAGCAGTACTTC. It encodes CASSLGLAKYEQYF.

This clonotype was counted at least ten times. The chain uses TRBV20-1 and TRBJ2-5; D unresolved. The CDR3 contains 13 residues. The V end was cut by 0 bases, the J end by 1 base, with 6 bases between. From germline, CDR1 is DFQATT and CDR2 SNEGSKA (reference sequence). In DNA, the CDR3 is TGCAGTGCTAGAGATTATGGCCAAGAGACCCAGTACTTC. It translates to CSARDYGQETQYF.

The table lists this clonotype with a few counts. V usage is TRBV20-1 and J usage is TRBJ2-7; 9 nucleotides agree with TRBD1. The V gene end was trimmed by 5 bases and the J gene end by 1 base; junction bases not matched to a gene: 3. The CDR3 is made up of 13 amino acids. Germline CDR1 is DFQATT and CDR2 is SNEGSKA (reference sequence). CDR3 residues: CSAPGTGSYEQYF. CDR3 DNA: TGCAGTGCTCCCGGGACAGGGTCCTACGAGCAGTACTTC.

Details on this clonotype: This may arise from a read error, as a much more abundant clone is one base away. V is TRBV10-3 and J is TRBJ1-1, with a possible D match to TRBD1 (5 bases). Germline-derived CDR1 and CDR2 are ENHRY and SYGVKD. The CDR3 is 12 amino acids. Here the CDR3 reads CASSRQPTEACF. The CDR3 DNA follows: TGTGCCAGCAGTAGACAGCCCACTGAAGCTTGCTTT.

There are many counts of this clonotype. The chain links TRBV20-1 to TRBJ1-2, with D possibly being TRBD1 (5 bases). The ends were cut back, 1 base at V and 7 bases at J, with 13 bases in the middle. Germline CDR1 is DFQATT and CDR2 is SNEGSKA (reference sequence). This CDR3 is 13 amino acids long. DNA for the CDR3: TGCAGTGCTAGAGCGCGGCAGGGAAGTGGCTACACCTTC. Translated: CSARARQGSGYTF.